The following is a TCR beta chain sequence with its context. The target antigen is unknown. This sample also contains other DNA sequences that code for the same CDR3. These data come from a study of Ad26.COV2.S vaccination and SARS-CoV-2 variants. Overall study: The donor was enrolled in the Ad26.COV2.S arm of the COV1001 trial. Intramuscular Ad26.COV2.S doses were given once or twice, 56 days apart.

Using immunoSEQ multiplex PCR, the repertoire was profiled, and TCRdb retains in-frame clones only, with some absent. The repertoire holds hundreds of thousands of clones, with roughly 90% as singletons. Treatment reported: around 19 received Ad26.COV2.S at low or high dose, single or two shots; about 5 received placebo; per-sample allocation not given. Sampling was done on day 63 after the first vaccine or placebo injection. Study-wide points: Non-spike TCR breadth was similar in vaccine and placebo recipients. Reported findings describe substantial breadth in spike-specific CD8+ and CD4+ T cell responses following vaccination.

This clonotype was sampled from a person between 18 and 65 years old who received the Ad26.COV2.S COVID-19 vaccine or a placebo. The source material was peripheral blood, sampled in a trial of Ad26.COV2.S vaccine versus placebo.

CDR3 loop: CAISGPESSYEQYF. Here the CDR3 DNA reads TGTGCCATCAGTGGTCCCGAGAGCTCCTACGAGCAGTACTTC. The gene calls are TRBV10-3 and TRBJ2-7; D unclear. The CDR3 has 14 residues. The germline V gene encodes CDR1 ENHRY and CDR2 SYGVKD. The V end lost 4 bases, the J end lost 0 bases, and 10 bases lay between the germline ends.